This TCR beta chain was sequenced in a study of sequential checkpoint blockade in melanoma. The overall study: Patients were randomized 1:1 to nivolumab-then-ipilimumab or ipilimumab-then-nivolumab first-line. Matched biopsies came pretreatment and at week 13 for twenty-two patients.

CDR1 and CDR2 (germline): LNHDA, SQIVND (reference sequence). The CDR3 consists of 16 residues. V was clipped by 3 bases and J by 5 bases, with 19 bases between them. TCRdb keeps only in-frame clones here, not all; method: immunoSEQ multiplex PCR. The sample includes over 5,500 clones, roughly a fifth of them seen just once. The treatment is: randomized to nivolumab then ipilimumab (arm A) or the reverse (arm B). The source was tumor tissue (inferred from file names), collected from a patient given nivolumab and ipilimumab in sequence. The chain joins TRBV19 to TRBJ1-1; a possible D gene is TRBD1 (6 bases). The origin of this receptor is a human donor with melanoma. CDR3 residues: CASSMGAPGRETEAFF. Here the CDR3 DNA reads TGTGCCAGTAGTATGGGGGCCCCAGGACGGGAGACTGAAGCTTTCTTT.